These 26 T cell receptor beta chains were sequenced from one sample in a study of CD8 T cells in cerebrospinal fluid in Alzheimer's disease (dated by TCRdb to about 2020). The protocol used for the library was 10x single-cell sequencing. The data were produced on a NextSeq 550. TCRdb reprocessed the reads and assigns one entry to each CDR3 protein sequence, leaving out DNA. For this sample, the table gives roughly 1,400 distinct CDR3 sequences. The ten largest clones represent less than 7% of the sample. The material sequenced was cerebrospinal fluid. These receptors were collected from a human donor in good health.

This clonotype shows up as medium-sized by frequency. The CDR3 region is CASSRTGGAGGYTF. This sequence joins TRBV7-9 and TRBJ1-2; lacking DNA, the TRBD1 call made by TCRdb goes unchecked. The V gene's germline CDR1 is SEHNR and CDR2 FQNEAQ (reference sequence). The CDR3 runs to 14 residues. Looking up the rest from reference TRBV7-9 and TRBJ1-2 gives the full variable domain: DTGVSQNPRHKITKRGQNVTFRCDPISEHNRLYWYRQTLGQGPEFLTYFQNEAQLEKSRLLSDRFSAERPKGSFSTLEIQRTEQGDSAMYLCASSRTGGAGGYTFGSGTRLTVV.

This clonotype is labeled large based on frequency. The gene calls are TRBV11-3 and TRBJ2-1. Per the germline V gene, CDR1 is SGHNT and CDR2 is YENEEA. The CDR3 extends over 13 amino acids. The CDR3 loop reads CASSLDLSNEQFF. The entire variable domain, with the rest obtained from reference TRBV11-3 and TRBJ2-1, is as follows: EAGVVQSPRYKIIEKKQPVAFWCNPISGHNTLYWYLQNLGQGPELLIRYENEEAVDDSQLPKDRFSAERLKGVDSTLKIQPAELGDSAVYLCASSLDLSNEQFFGPGTRLTVL.

This clonotype registers medium-sized by frequency. The chain joins TRBV10-2 to TRBJ1-1; the TCRdb call, TRBD1, lacks DNA for checking. The CDR3 runs 17 residues. Germline lookup yields CDR1 WSHSY and CDR2 SAAADI. CDR3 sequence: CASSDPGGGYTATEAFF.

In terms of frequency, this clonotype is medium-sized. The chain carries TRBV5-6 and TRBJ2-5; without DNA, the TCRdb call of TRBD1 cannot be checked. Germline V gene sequence: CDR1 SGHDT, CDR2 YYEEEE. The CDR3 sequence is 13 residues long. This CDR3 reads CASSRTVQETQYF. The variable domain in full, with the rest retrieved from reference TRBV5-6 and TRBJ2-5, is DAGVTQSPTHLIKTRGQQVTLRCSPKSGHDTVSWYQQALGQGPQFIFQYYEEEERQRGNFPDRFSGHQFPNYSSELNVNALLLGDSALYLCASSRTVQETQYFGPGTRLLVL.

The chain joins TRBV18 to TRBJ1-3; without DNA, the TCRdb call of TRBD1 cannot be checked. Germline V lookup: CDR1 KGHSH, CDR2 LQKENI. This CDR3 comprises 15 residues. The CDR3 sequence: CASSPPPGAGNTIYF.

Judged by frequency, this clonotype is large. This chain joins TRBV20-1 and TRBJ2-7; TCRdb's D gene call, TRBD1, goes unchecked for lack of DNA. CDR1 and CDR2 from the germline V gene are DFQATT and SNEGSKA (reference sequence). The CDR3 runs 15 residues. This chain's CDR3 is CSARDPTGKVSEQYF.

Judged by frequency, this clonotype is large (0.1 to 1%). The V gene is TRBV20-1, the J gene TRBJ1-2; TCRdb reports TRBD1, a call that lacks DNA to check it against. From germline, CDR1 is DFQATT and CDR2 SNEGSKA (reference sequence). The CDR3 runs 15 residues. CDR3 sequence reads: CSAAAPETPNYGYTF.

This clonotype ranks as medium-sized in terms of frequency. The V and J genes are TRBV7-2 and TRBJ1-4; TCRdb's D call, TRBD1, is unchecked because there is no DNA. CDR3 length: 15 residues. From germline, CDR1 is SGHTA and CDR2 FQGNSA. CDR3 region: CASSQTGLANEKLFF.

The chain carries TRBV19 and TRBJ1-5. Germline CDR1 LNHDA, CDR2 SQIVND (reference sequence). The CDR3 consists of 16 residues. The CDR3: CASSIWRSIGNQPQHF.

The chain has TRBV19 and TRBJ2-3; TCRdb picks TRBD1, but there is no DNA to check that call. The CDR3 sequence is 15 residues long. Germline V gene sequence: CDR1 LNHDA, CDR2 SQIVND (reference sequence). CDR3 amino acids: CASQREPRSTDTQYF.

According to its frequency, this clonotype is large. The chain combines TRBV7-9 with TRBJ2-5. The CDR3 has 12 amino acids. Germline V CDR1 and CDR2: SEHNR, FQNEAQ (reference sequence). The CDR3: CASSFSQETQYF.

This clonotype is deemed large by its frequency. The gene calls are TRBV2 and TRBJ2-3; TCRdb designates TRBD2, a call that cannot be tested without DNA. The germline CDR1 and CDR2 sequences are SNHLY and FYNNEI. The CDR3 length is 13 residues. CDR3 amino acids: CASNSGGTDTQYF.

By frequency, this clonotype is medium-sized (0.01 to 0.1%). The CDR3 sequence is CASNRGNLGTGELFF. The rearrangement links TRBV6-6 to TRBJ2-2; the D gene TCRdb calls, TRBD1, cannot be checked with no DNA. This CDR3 comprises 15 residues. Germline V lookup: CDR1 MNHNY, CDR2 SVGAGI (reference sequence).

In terms of frequency, this clonotype is large. The chain couples TRBV7-9 to TRBJ1-2; TCRdb calls TRBD1, which cannot be checked without DNA. Germline-derived CDR1 and CDR2 are SEHNR and FQNEAQ (reference sequence). The CDR3 is 16 amino acids. This CDR3 is CASSPQWGPNNYGYTF.

J is TRBJ1-6 and V is TRBV30; the D gene TCRdb calls, TRBD1, cannot be checked with no DNA. Germline V lookup: CDR1 GTSNPN, CDR2 SVGIG (reference sequence). There are 17 residues in the CDR3. Here the CDR3 reads CAWSALDRSSYNSPLHF.

By frequency, this clonotype registers medium-sized. The chain uses TRBV5-5 and TRBJ2-1; the TRBD1 assignment by TCRdb is unverifiable without DNA. This CDR3 comprises 16 residues. Per germline, CDR1 SGHKS and CDR2 YYEKEE (reference sequence). Here the CDR3 reads CASSIWTGGNYNEQFF.

This clonotype is classed as large (0.1 to 1%) by frequency. V is TRBV29-1 and J is TRBJ2-7. The CDR3 sequence is 12 residues long. Germline V gene sequence: CDR1 SQVTM, CDR2 ANQGSEA. CDR3 sequence: CSVETANYEQYF.

Considering frequency, this clonotype is medium-sized. The chain combines TRBV11-2 with TRBJ1-4. Germline-derived CDR1 and CDR2 are SGHAT and FQNNGV. The CDR3 is 13 amino acids. CDR3 sequence reads: CASSGSPNEKLFF.

Its frequency marks this clonotype as medium-sized (0.01 to 0.1%). V and J are TRBV2 and TRBJ2-3. The CDR3 runs to 14 residues. Germline V lookup: CDR1 SNHLY, CDR2 FYNNEI. CDR3 residues: CASSELFFTDTQYF.

Measured by frequency, this clonotype is medium-sized (0.01 to 0.1%). This chain connects TRBV12-3 or TRBV12-4 to TRBJ1-5. The CDR3 totals 13 residues. The CDR3 sequence: CASRSSLNQPQHF.

The chain joins TRBV2 to TRBJ1-5; absent DNA, TCRdb's TRBD1 call cannot be checked. The germline V gene has CDR1 SNHLY and CDR2 FYNNEI. CDR3 size: 15 residues. The CDR3 loop is CASSSQGLGNQPQHF.

In terms of frequency, this clonotype is medium-sized. The rearrangement joins TRBV2 to TRBJ2-7; the D call of TRBD2 rests on TCRdb alone, since no DNA is present to check it. CDR3 length equals 14 residues. CDR1 is SNHLY, CDR2 FYNNEI, per germline. The CDR3 spells CASSEDRSLDEQYF.

By frequency, this clonotype registers medium-sized. The chain joins TRBV12-3 or TRBV12-4 to TRBJ1-3. This CDR3 is 15 amino acids long. This chain's CDR3 is CASSEWLVSGNTIYF.

In terms of frequency, this clonotype is medium-sized. The chain is built from TRBV5-1 and TRBJ2-7; TCRdb designates TRBD1, a call that cannot be tested without DNA. Germline CDR1 is SGHRS and CDR2 is YFSETQ. The CDR3 totals 15 residues. CDR3 sequence reads: CASSLEPGVSYEQYF.

This clonotype is medium-sized by frequency. The chain employs TRBV10-1 and TRBJ2-4. Germline-derived CDR1 and CDR2 are WNHNN and SYGVQD (reference sequence). This CDR3 is built from 17 residues. CDR3 sequence: CASSLKSPEGFKNIQYF.

Measured by frequency, this clonotype is medium-sized. V is TRBV9 and J is TRBJ1-2; TCRdb names TRBD1, which stays unverified in the absence of DNA. The CDR3 sequence is 15 residues long. Germline CDR1 reads SGDLS; CDR2 reads YYNGEE. CDR3 in amino acids: CASSPALDSRNGYTF.